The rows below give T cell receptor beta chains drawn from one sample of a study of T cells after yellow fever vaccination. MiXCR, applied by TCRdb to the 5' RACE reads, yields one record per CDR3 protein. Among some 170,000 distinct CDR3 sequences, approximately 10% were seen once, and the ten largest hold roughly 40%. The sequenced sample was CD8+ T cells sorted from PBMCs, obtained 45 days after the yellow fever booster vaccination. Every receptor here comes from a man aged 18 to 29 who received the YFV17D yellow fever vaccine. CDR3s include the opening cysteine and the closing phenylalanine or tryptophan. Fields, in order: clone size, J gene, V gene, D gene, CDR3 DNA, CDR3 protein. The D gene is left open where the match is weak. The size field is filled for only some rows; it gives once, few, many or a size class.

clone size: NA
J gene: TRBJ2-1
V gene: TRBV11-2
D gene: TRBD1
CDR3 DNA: TGTGCCAGCAGCCGACAGGGGGGGAACAATGAGCAGTTCTTC
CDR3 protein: CASSRQGGNNEQFF

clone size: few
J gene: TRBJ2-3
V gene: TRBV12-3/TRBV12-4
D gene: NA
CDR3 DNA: TGTGCCAGCACCCTTTCGGCTATCCGACTCACAGATACGCAGTATTTT
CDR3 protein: CASTLSAIRLTDTQYF

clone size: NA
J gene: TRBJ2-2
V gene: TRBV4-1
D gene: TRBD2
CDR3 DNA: TGCGCCAGCAGCCGAAGACTAGCGGGGGCCGACGGGGAGCTGTTTTTT
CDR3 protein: CASSRRLAGADGELFF

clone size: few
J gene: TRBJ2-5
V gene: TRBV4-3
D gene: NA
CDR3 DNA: TGCGCCAGCAGCCAAGGGGGGGGCGGACTTGAGACCCAGTACTTC
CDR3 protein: CASSQGGGGLETQYF

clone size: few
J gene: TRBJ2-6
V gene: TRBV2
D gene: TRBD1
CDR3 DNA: TGTGCCAGCAGTAAGACAGGGGCTGGGGCCAACGTCCTGACTTTC
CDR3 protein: CASSKTGAGANVLTF

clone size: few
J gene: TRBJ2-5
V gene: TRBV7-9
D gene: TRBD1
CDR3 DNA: TGTGCCAGCAGCTTCAGGGGGAAGTTGGAGACCCAGTACTTC
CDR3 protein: CASSFRGKLETQYF

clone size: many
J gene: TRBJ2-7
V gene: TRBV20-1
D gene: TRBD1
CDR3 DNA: TGCAGCCCTCGGGACAGGAGATCCTACGAGCAGTACTTC
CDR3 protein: CSPRDRRSYEQYF

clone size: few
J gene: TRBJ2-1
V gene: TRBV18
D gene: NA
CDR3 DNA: TGTGCCAGCTCACCAAGGAGCCGGGAGCAGTTCTTC
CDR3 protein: CASSPRSREQFF

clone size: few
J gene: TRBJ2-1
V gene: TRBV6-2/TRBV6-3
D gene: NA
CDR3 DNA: TGTGCCGGACGCACGGATCCGGGTCGGGAGCAGTTCTTC
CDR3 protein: CAGRTDPGREQFF

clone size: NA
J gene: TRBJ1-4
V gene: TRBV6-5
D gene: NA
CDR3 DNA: TGTGCCAGCAGTTTGTGGGGGCGCGGTGAAAAACTGTTTTTT
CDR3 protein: CASSLWGRGEKLFF

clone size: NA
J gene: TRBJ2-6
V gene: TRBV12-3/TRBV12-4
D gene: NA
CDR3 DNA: TGTGCCAGCAGTTTAGAAGGGGCTAGGGGGGCCAACGTCCTGACTTTC
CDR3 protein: CASSLEGARGANVLTF

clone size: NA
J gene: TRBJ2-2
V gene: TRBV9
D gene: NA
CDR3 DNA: TGTGCCAGCAGCCCCCACAGGGTTCGGACGGAGGGGGAGCTGTTTTTT
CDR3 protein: CASSPHRVRTEGELFF

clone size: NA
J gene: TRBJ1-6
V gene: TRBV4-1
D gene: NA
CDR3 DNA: TGCGCCAGCAGCTACCGCGGGGGCTTCTATAATTCACCCCTCCACTTT
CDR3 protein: CASSYRGGFYNSPLHF

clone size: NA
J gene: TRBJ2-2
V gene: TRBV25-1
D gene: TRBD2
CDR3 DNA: TGTGCCAGCCAGCGGGGAGGGGAGCTGTTTTTT
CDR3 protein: CASQRGGELFF

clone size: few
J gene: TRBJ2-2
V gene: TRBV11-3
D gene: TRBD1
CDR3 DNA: TGTGCCAGCAGCTCGGGGGACAGGAACGCGAACACCGGGGAGCTGTTTTTT
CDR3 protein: CASSSGDRNANTGELFF

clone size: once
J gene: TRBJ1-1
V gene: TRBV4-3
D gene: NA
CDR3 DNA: TGCGCCAGCAGCCAAGATATGGGTTATAGATTGAACACTGAAGCTTTCTTT
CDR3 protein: CASSQDMGYRLNTEAFF

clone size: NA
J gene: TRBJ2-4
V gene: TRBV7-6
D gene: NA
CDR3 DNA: TGTGCCAGCAGCTTAGAGGCGGGGGCAGCCAAAAACATTCAGTACTTC
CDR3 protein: CASSLEAGAAKNIQYF

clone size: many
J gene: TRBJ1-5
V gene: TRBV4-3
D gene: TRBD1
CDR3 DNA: TGCGCCAGCAGCCAAACACACAGGGGGCTAAACAATCAGCCCCAGCATTTT
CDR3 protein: CASSQTHRGLNNQPQHF

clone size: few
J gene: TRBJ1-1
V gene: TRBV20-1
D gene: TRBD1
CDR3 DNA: TGCAGTGCACTAGGGACAGGGGCCTTCATGAACACTGAAGCTTTCTTT
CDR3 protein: CSALGTGAFMNTEAFF

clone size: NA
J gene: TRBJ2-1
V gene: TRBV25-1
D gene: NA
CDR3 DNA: TGTGCCAGCAGTGAAAGGGGGCGGGGGGCTGGTGAGCAGTTCTTC
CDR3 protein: CASSERGRGAGEQFF

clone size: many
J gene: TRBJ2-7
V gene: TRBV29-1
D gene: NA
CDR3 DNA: TGCAGCGCTGTAAACTACGAGCAGTACTTC
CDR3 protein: CSAVNYEQYF

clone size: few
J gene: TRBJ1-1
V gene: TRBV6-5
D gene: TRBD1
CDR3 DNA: TGTGCCAGCAGTGCCAGGGGGATCGGCACTGAAGCTTTCTTT
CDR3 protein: CASSARGIGTEAFF